The present T cell receptor (beta chain) was sequenced within a study of T cell responses to AZD1222 COVID-19 vaccine. Produced via immunoSEQ multiplex PCR; TCRdb's table is partial and in-frame only. Here the sample spans 130,000 to 150,000 clones, around 89% being singletons. V lost 0 bases to trimming and J lost 11 bases; unmatched junction nucleotides: 4. Germline V gene sequence: CDR1 MNHEY, CDR2 SVGAGI. The CDR3 is 13 residues long. This sequence was found in an adult in good health. Sequencing used peripheral blood, obtained on day 0 of AZD1222 vaccination. V usage is TRBV6-5 and J usage is TRBJ2-4; 7 positions agree with TRBD2. The CDR3 DNA reads as TGTGCCAGCAGTTACTCGTCGGGGGGTGTTCAGTACTTC. It yields the protein CASSYSSGGVQYF.